This T cell receptor beta chain was sequenced during a study of circulating tumor DNA in untreated peripheral T-cell lymphoma. Study conclusions and caveats: Tumor-specific clonotypes: identified in more than 65% of patients, 85% to 90% of baseline tissues.

Only in-frame clones appear in the TCRdb table, and some are missing; sequencing was by immunoSEQ multiplex PCR. The repertoire holds 5,500 to 8,000 clones, with approximately 76% as singletons. The tumor tissue sample was taken at baseline before any treatment. Trimming cost V 2 bases and J 0 bases, with 7 bases left between them. In germline, CDR1 is MNHGY, CDR2 SAAAGT. This CDR3 comprises 14 residues. On this clone itself: Its specificity is unknown.

The chain is built from TRBV6-8 and TRBJ2-5; D not resolved. Sequenced material: tumor tissue. The TCR sequence derives from a human donor with peripheral T-cell lymphoma. The CDR3 loop reads CASSYGVHQETQYF. The CDR3 nucleotides read TGTGCCAGCAGTTACGGTGTACACCAAGAGACCCAGTACTTC.